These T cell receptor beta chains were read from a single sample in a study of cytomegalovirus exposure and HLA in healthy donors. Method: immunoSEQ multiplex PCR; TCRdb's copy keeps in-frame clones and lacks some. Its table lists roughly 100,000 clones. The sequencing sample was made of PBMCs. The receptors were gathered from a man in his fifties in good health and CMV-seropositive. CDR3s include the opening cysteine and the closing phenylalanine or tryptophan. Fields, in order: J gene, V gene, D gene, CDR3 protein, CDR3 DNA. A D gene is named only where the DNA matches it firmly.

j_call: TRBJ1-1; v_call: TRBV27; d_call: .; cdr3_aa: CASRQDYEAFF; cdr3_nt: TGTGCCAGCAGGCAGGACTATGAAGCTTTCTTT
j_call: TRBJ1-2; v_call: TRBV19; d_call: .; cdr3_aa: CASKRELGYTF; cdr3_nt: TGTGCCAGTAAACGGGAGCTCGGCTACACCTTC
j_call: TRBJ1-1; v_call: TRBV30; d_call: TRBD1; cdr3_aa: CAWSVLGRGRTEAFF; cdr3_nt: TGTGCCTGGAGTGTACTGGGCAGGGGGCGAACTGAAGCTTTCTTT
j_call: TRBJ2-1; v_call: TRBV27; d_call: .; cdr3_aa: CASSFSAFGNNEQFF; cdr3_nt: TGTGCCAGCAGTTTTTCTGCTTTCGGGAACAATGAGCAGTTCTTC
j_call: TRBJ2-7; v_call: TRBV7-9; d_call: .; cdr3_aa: CASSPSSSYEQYF; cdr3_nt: TGTGCCAGCAGCCCTTCGAGCTCCTACGAGCAGTACTTC
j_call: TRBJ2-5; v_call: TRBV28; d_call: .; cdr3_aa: CASSLGGNQETQYF; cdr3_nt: TGTGCCAGCAGTTTAGGGGGGAACCAAGAGACCCAGTACTTC
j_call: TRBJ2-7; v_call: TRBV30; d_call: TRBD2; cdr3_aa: CACSGGLPYEQYF; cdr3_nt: TGTGCCTGTAGTGGGGGACTACCCTACGAGCAGTACTTC
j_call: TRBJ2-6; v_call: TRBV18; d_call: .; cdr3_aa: CASSPLTVASGANVLTF; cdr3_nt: TGTGCCAGCTCACCGTTGACAGTTGCCTCTGGGGCCAACGTCCTGACTTTC
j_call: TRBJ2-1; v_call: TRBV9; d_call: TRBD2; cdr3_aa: CASSPGTSGPHNEQFF; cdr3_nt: TGTGCCAGCAGCCCCGGGACTAGCGGGCCTCACAATGAGCAGTTCTTC
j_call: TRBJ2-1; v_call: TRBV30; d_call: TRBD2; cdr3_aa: CAWRSQRDSYNEQFF; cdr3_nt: TGTGCCTGGAGGTCCCAGCGGGACTCCTACAATGAGCAGTTCTTC